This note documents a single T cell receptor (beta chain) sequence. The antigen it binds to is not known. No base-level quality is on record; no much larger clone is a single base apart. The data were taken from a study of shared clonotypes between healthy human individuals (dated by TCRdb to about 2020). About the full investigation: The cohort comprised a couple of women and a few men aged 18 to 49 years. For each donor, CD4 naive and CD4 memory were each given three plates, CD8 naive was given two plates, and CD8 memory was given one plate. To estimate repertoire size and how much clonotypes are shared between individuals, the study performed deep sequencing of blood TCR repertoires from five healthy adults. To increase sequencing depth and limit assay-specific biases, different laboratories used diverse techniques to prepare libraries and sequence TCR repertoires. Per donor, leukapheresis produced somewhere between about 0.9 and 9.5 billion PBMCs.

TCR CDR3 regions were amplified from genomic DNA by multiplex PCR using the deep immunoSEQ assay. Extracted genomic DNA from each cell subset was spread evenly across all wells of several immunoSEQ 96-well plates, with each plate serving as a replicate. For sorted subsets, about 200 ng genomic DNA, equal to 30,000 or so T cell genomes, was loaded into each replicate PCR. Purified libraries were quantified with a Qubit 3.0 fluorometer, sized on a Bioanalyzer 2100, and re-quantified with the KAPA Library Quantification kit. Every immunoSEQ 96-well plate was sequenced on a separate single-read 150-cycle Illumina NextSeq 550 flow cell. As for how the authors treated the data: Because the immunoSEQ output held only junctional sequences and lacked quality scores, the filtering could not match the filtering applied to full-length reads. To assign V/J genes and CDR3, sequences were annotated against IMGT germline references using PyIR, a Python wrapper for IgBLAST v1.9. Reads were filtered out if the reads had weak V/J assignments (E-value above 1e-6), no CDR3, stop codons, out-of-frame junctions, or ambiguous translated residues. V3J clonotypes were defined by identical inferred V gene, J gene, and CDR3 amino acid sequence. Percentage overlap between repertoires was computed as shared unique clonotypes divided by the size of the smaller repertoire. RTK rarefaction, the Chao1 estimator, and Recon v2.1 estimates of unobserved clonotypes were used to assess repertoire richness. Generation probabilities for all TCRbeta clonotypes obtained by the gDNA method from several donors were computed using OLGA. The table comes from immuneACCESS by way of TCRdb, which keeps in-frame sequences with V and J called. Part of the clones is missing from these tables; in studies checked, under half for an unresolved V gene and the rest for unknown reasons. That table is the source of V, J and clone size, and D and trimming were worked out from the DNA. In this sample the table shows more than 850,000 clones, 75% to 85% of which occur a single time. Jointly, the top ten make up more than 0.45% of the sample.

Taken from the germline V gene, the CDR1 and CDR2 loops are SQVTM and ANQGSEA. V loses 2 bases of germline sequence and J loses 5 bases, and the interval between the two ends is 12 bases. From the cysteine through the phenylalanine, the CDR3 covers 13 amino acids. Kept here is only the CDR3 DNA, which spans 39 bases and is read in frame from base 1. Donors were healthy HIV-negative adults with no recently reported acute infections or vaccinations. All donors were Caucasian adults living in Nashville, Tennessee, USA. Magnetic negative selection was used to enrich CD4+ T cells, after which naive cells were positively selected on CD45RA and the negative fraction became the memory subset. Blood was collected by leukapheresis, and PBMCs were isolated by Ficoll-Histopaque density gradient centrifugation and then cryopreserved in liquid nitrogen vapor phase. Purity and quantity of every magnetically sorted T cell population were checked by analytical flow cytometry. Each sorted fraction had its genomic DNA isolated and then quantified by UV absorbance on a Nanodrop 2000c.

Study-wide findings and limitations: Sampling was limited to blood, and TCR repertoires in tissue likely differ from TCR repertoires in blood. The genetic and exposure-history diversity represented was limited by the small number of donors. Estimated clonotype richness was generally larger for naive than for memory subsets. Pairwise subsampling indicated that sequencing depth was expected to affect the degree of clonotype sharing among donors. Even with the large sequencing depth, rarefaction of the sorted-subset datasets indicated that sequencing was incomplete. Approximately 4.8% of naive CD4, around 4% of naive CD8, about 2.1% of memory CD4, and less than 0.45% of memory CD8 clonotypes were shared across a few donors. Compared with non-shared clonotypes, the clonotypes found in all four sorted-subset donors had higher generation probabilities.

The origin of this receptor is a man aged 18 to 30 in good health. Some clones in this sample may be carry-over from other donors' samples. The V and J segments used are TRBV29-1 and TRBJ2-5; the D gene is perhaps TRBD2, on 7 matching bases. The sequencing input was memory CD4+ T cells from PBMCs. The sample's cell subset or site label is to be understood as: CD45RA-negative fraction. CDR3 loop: CSVEPGGLETQYF. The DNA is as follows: TGCAGCGTTGAACCGGGGGGCTTGGAGACCCAGTACTTC.